Listed here are 7 T cell receptor beta chains from one sample, sequenced in a study of cytomegalovirus exposure and HLA in healthy donors. Primers included in the PCR were 60 Vbeta and 13 Jbeta primers. TCRdb's copy holds only in-frame clones and misses some; the assay was immunoSEQ multiplex PCR. Counted here are about 170,000 clones, roughly 83% occurring once; the ten biggest clones make up less than 2.5%. Sequenced material: PBMCs. The source of these receptors is a woman aged 50 to 60 in good health and CMV-seronegative.

This clone was found once. The gene calls are TRBV19 and TRBJ2-1; 8 nucleotides line up with TRBD2. The V and J ends lost 3 bases and 1 base, in that order; junction bases with no gene match: 11. The CDR3 length is 18 residues. Germline CDR1 LNHDA, CDR2 SQIVND (reference sequence). The CDR3 loop reads CASSIRLAGLRSYNEQFF. In nucleotides, the CDR3 is TGTGCCAGTAGTATTAGGCTAGCGGGCCTGCGGTCCTACAATGAGCAGTTCTTC.

The gene calls are TRBV28 and TRBJ2-5; TRBD2 matches 13 bases. The germline gives CDR1 MDHEN, CDR2 SYDVKM. The V gene end was trimmed by 5 bases and the J gene end by 5 bases; junction bases not matched to a gene: 5. This CDR3 is 15 amino acids long. For the CDR3, the DNA is TGTGCCAGCAGTGTGACTAGCGGGAGGACCGAGACCCAGTACTTC. Encoded protein: CASSVTSGRTETQYF.

The chain links TRBV2 to TRBJ2-1; perhaps TRBD2 as D (5 bases). Trimming shortened V by 3 bases and J by 8 bases, and 14 bases separated the two germline ends. This CDR3 comprises 14 residues. Per germline, CDR1 SNHLY and CDR2 FYNNEI. CDR3 loop: CASSDPGRGDEQFF. DNA for the CDR3: TGTGCCAGCAGTGATCCTGGCCGGGGAGATGAGCAGTTCTTC.

The V and J genes are TRBV9 and TRBJ2-1; maybe TRBD2 (6 bases). The V gene lost 5 bases and the J gene lost 9 bases, with 18 bases spanning the gap. The CDR3 contains 14 residues. Germline CDR1 is SGDLS and CDR2 is YYNGEE. CDR3: CASREGLGLGEQFF. The CDR3 DNA sequence: TGTGCCAGCAGAGAAGGACTGGGACTTGGTGAGCAGTTCTTC.

The J gene is TRBJ1-4, the V gene TRBV7-2, with D maybe TRBD1 (6 bases). CDR1 is SGHTA, CDR2 FQGNSA, per germline. The CDR3 runs to 14 residues. Deletions cut 6 bases from V and 8 bases from J, with 16 bases between. CDR3 amino acids: CASRGGGRREKLFF. The CDR3 coding sequence is TGTGCCAGCAGGGGTGGGGGCCGTCGGGAAAAACTGTTTTTT.

This sequence joins TRBV7-2 and TRBJ2-2; D is ambiguous. The CDR3 is 14 amino acids. Germline lookup yields CDR1 SGHTA and CDR2 FQGNSA. V was cut by 3 bases and J by 3 bases, with 8 bases left in between. CDR3 sequence: CASSFSGHTGELFF. The CDR3 nucleotides are TGTGCCAGCAGCTTCTCTGGCCACACCGGGGAGCTGTTTTTT.

The rearrangement joins TRBV6-1 to TRBJ1-2, with 7 bases matching TRBD1. Per germline, CDR1 MNHNS and CDR2 SASEGT. J gave up 9 bases and V 0 bases, and 7 bases lay outside the gene matches. The CDR3 runs to 14 residues. This CDR3 is CASSEARTGQSYTF. CDR3 DNA sequence: TGTGCCAGCAGTGAAGCCCGGACAGGTCAGAGCTACACCTTC.